These 2 T cell receptor beta chains originate from one sample sequenced in a study of T cell repertoires in cytomegalovirus infection. The antigens of these receptors remain unknown. Using its own MiXCR run on the reads, TCRdb lists one record per CDR3 protein. The sample carries roughly 570,000 distinct CDR3 sequences, around two fifths recorded once. The sample in question was cultured PBMCs, obtained from culture after CMV antigen stimulation. The receptors here all came from a human donor in good health (CMV status not recorded). Some clones in this sample may be carry-over from other donors' samples.

The chain recombines TRBV20-1 with TRBJ2-1; either TRBD1 or TRBD2 may supply D (6 bases each). Trimming took 6 bases from V and 4 from J, leaving 16 bases between them. Germline V gene sequence: CDR1 DFQATT, CDR2 SNEGSKA (reference sequence). The CDR3 totals 14 residues. Here the CDR3 DNA reads TGCAGTGCCGGGGGCCTCGCCGCTTACAATGAGCAGTTCTTC. Residues: CSAGGLAAYNEQFF.

This clonotype was detected a few times. This rearrangement joins TRBV12-3 or TRBV12-4 to TRBJ2-2; D gene uncertain. Trimming removed 6 bases from V and 10 bases from J, with 12 bases in between. The CDR3 consists of 12 residues. CDR3 residues: CASSSRGEELFF. In DNA, the CDR3 is TGTGCCAGCAGCTCTCGAGGAGAGGAGCTGTTTTTT.